The 14 T cell receptor beta chains reported below all come from one sample, sequenced in a study of blood T cell repertoires in COVID-19. The protocol was immunoSEQ multiplex PCR, while the TCRdb copy is restricted to in-frame clones and leaves out a portion. This table holds fewer than 35,000 clones, 75% to 90% found once. Sequences were obtained from peripheral blood. The origin of the receptors is an elderly woman with active or convalescent COVID-19.

The chain has TRBV29-1 and TRBJ1-1; TRBD1 aligns across 7 bases. The CDR3 runs to 12 residues. Germline V CDR1 and CDR2: SQVTM, ANQGSEA. V gave up 6 bases and J gave up 6 bases; unmatched junction bases: 7. Here the CDR3 reads CSVAGQDSEAFF. CDR3 in DNA: TGCAGCGTGGCTGGACAGGACTCTGAAGCTTTCTTT.

This sequence joins TRBV3-1 (or the pseudogene TRBV3-2) and TRBJ1-6; a possible D gene is TRBD1 (5 bases). Looked up from germline, CDR1 is LGHDT and CDR2 is YNNKEL (reference sequence). The V gene lost 7 bases and the J gene lost 6 bases, with 10 bases spanning the gap. CDR3 length: 13 residues. The CDR3: CASTGGINSPLHF. CDR3 sequence (DNA): TGTGCCAGCACGGGGGGAATTAATTCACCCCTCCACTTT.

This rearrangement joins TRBV10-3 to TRBJ1-5; TRBD1 agrees at 7 bases. The CDR3 runs 15 residues. CDR1 is ENHRY and CDR2 is SYGVKD in the germline V gene. V was pared by 8 bases and J by 2 bases, with 9 bases of the junction left unmatched. The CDR3 region has the DNA TGTGCCATCGAAAGGGGGCTTTTTGGCAATCAGCCCCAGCATTTT. Protein: CAIERGLFGNQPQHF.

The chain employs TRBV19 and TRBJ2-7; possible D gene TRBD1, 5 bases. CDR1 is LNHDA and CDR2 is SQIVND in the germline V gene (reference sequence). This CDR3 spans 14 amino acids. The V and J ends lost 3 bases and 0 bases respectively, with 9 bases between them. The CDR3 is CASSMGQNSYEQYF. CDR3 DNA: TGTGCCAGTAGTATGGGGCAGAACTCCTACGAGCAGTACTTC.

CDR3 nucleotides: TGTGCCTGGAAGCGGGGGGGACAGTCAAATTCACCCCTCCACTTT. This translates into CAWKRGGQSNSPLHF. The chain links TRBV30 to TRBJ1-6, with TRBD1 matching 7 bases. Unmatched junction bases numbered 10, after V lost 4 bases and J lost 7 bases. The CDR3 totals 15 residues. Germline-derived CDR1 and CDR2 are GTSNPN and SVGIG (reference sequence).

The chain uses TRBV2 and TRBJ1-6; no reliable D call. Per germline, CDR1 SNHLY and CDR2 FYNNEI. The V end lost 7 bases, the J end lost 7 bases, and 11 bases lay between the germline ends. The CDR3 has 13 amino acids. The CDR3 DNA is TGTGCCAGCACCGAGTCTCGGAATTCACCCCTCCACTTT. It encodes CASTESRNSPLHF.

By sample fraction, this clone is medium-sized (0.01 to 0.1%). This chain joins TRBV5-1 and TRBJ2-1; 9 nucleotides line up with TRBD1. The V gene end was trimmed by 0 bases and the J gene end by 1 base; junction bases not matched to a gene: 5. The CDR3 contains 17 residues. Looked up from germline, CDR1 is SGHRS and CDR2 is YFSETQ. The CDR3 loop reads CASSLVGDRVSYNEQFF. CDR3 in DNA: TGCGCCAGCAGCTTGGTAGGGGACAGGGTTTCCTACAATGAGCAGTTCTTC.

The chain recombines TRBV5-4 with TRBJ1-4; no firm D call. Deletions cut 0 bases from V and 8 bases from J, with 8 bases between. The CDR3 loop spans 13 amino acids. In germline, CDR1 is SGHNT, CDR2 YYREEE (reference sequence). The CDR3 protein is CASSLGAQEKLFF. Written as DNA, the CDR3 is TGTGCCAGCAGCTTGGGGGCACAGGAAAAACTGTTTTTT.

V is TRBV9 and J is TRBJ1-4, with unresolved D. This CDR3 contains 16 residues. With 4 bases removed from V and 0 bases from J, the gap between germline ends came to 13 bases. The germline V gene encodes CDR1 SGDLS and CDR2 YYNGEE. CDR3 bases: TGTGCCAGCAGCCTCGGTATCCCTGCAACTAATGAAAAACTGTTTTTT. Translated, it gives CASSLGIPATNEKLFF.

The chain is built from TRBV2 and TRBJ1-2; 12 bases are a match to TRBD1. Germline CDR1 and CDR2: SNHLY and FYNNEI. This CDR3 contains 15 residues. V trimming: 4 bases; J trimming: 4 bases; junction bases outside the gene matches: 4. The DNA for the CDR3 is TGTGCCAGCAGTGTAGGGACAGGGGGCCCCTATGGCTACACCTTC. Translating gives CASSVGTGGPYGYTF.

The V call is TRBV5-4, the J call TRBJ1-2; tentatively, D is TRBD1 (6 bases). Germline CDR1 SGHNT, CDR2 YYREEE (reference sequence). The CDR3 length is 13 residues. Trimming pared 4 bases from V and 3 bases from J, leaving 10 bases between. The CDR3 loop is CASSSRTDYGYTF. The CDR3 bases are TGTGCCAGCAGCAGCCGGACAGACTATGGCTACACCTTC. The complete variable domain, with remaining parts taken from reference TRBV5-4 and TRBJ1-2, reads ETGVTQSPTHLIKTRGQQVTLRCSSQSGHNTVSWYQQALGQGPQFIFQYYREEENGRGNFPPRFSGLQFPNYSSELNVNALELDDSALYLCASSSRTDYGYTFGSGTRLTVV.

V usage is TRBV28 and J usage is TRBJ1-6, with 7 bases lining up with TRBD1. V shed 5 bases and J 10 bases; nucleotides not matched to a gene: 8. Germline assignment: CDR1 MDHEN and CDR2 SYDVKM. This CDR3 comprises 14 residues. CDR3 in amino acids: CASSQGGVSSPLHF. Here the CDR3 DNA reads TGTGCCAGCAGTCAAGGGGGCGTCTCGTCACCCCTCCACTTT.

The chain uses TRBV28 and TRBJ1-4, with no clear D. Germline V lookup: CDR1 MDHEN, CDR2 SYDVKM. V lost 5 bases and J lost 7, with 20 bases in between. The CDR3 covers 16 residues. CDR3 DNA: TGTGCCAGCAGTCATCGCACCCGGGGTTACCGTGAAAAACTGTTTTTT. Protein sequence: CASSHRTRGYREKLFF.

CDR3 DNA sequence: TGTGCCAGCAGTGAAACTAGCGAATCCTACAATGAGCAGTTCTTC. Translating gives CASSETSESYNEQFF. The rearrangement links TRBV6-1 to TRBJ2-1; 7 bases map to TRBD2. Trimming at V came to 2 bases and at J to 1 base, leaving 2 bases not matched to a gene. CDR1 is MNHNS and CDR2 is SASEGT in the germline V gene. The CDR3 has 15 residues.